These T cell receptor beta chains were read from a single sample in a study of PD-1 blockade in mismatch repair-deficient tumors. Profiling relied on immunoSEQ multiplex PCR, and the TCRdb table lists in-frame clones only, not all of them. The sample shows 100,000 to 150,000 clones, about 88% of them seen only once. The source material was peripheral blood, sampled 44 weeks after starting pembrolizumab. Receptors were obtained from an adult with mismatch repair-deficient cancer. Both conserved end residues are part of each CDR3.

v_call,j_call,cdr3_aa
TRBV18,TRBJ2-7,CASSHSGTGVGEQYF
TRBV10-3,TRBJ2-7,CAIRTGTGYEQYF
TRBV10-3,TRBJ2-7,CAIRGDRGTYEQYF
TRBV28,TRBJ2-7,CASSSSPVAYEQYF
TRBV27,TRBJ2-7,CASSYATGGYYEQYF
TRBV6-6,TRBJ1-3,CASRTPGQGRNTIYF
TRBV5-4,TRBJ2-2,CASSSPGVVGTGPTGELFF
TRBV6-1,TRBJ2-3,CASSLMRDTQYF
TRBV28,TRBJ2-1,CASSWGLLGDSYNEQFF
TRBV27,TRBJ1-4,CASSITGALFNEKLFF
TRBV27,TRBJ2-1,CASSLLGTSGSSYNEQFF
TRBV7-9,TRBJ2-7,CASRPGTGRKQYF
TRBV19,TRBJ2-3,CASNNPSGTDTQYF
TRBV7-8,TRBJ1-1,CASSLVPGFTEAFF
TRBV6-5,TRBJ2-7,CASRVRGHTYEQYF
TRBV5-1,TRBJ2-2,CASSRTGGDTGELFF
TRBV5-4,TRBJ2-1,CASSERLAGEQFF
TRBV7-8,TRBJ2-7,CASSLVGIDEQYF
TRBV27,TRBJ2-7,CASSLSPLGLDLYF
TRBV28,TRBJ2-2,CASRLTNTGELFF
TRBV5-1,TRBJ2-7,CASSVYFDYEQYF
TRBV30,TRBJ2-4,CAWSVGLAGGLAKNIQYF
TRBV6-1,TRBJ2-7,CASSDAGDEQYF
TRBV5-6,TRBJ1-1,CASSHGQGAGTEAFF
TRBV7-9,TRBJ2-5,CASSPRLKETQYF
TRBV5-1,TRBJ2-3,CASSFQGDTDTQYF
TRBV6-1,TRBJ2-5,CASSERLRSTVVGTQYF
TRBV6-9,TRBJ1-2,CASSRNSEGYGYTF
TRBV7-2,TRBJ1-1,CASSPGSRGTEAFF
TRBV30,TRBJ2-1,CAWTGTSGSYNEQFF
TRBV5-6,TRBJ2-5,CASSLGVRLETQYF
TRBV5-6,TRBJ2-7,CASSLPAWEGDYEQYF
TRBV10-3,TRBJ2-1,CAIRGTGTGDPNNEQFF
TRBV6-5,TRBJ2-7,CASSYLGSVYEQYF
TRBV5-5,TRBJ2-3,CASSLSTATTDTQYF
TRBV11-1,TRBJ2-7,CASMGQGDYEQYF
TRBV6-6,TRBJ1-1,CASSGEKRGTEAFF
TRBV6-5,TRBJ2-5,CASSYSGVRPETQYF
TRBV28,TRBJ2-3,CASSLWTSGSILDTQYF
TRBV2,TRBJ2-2,CASSPDFNTGELFF
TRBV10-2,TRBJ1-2,CASSDQGWRYGYTF
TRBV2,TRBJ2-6,CASEPLQGNGANVLTF
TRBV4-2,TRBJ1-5,CASSPLLARSNQPQHF
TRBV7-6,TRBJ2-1,CASSLQREGREQFF
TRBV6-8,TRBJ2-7,CASSYPGGAASSYEQYF